Listed below are T cell receptor beta chains from one sample, sequenced in a study of T cell responses to AZD1222 COVID-19 vaccine. The data were produced by immunoSEQ multiplex PCR, yet TCRdb's version contains in-frame clones alone and is incomplete. The sample lists over 95,000 clones, approximately 90% occurring once. The material sequenced was peripheral blood, taken on day 0 of AZD1222 vaccination. These receptors were collected from an adult in good health. The CDR3 runs from the conserved cysteine through the conserved F or W. The D gene is left open where the match is weak. The size of a clone is reported for some rows only, either as once, few or many, or as a class for expanded clones.

.	TRBD1	TRBV30	TRBJ1-3	CAWSWDRDSGNTIYF	TGTGCCTGGAGTTGGGACAGGGACTCTGGAAACACCATATATTTT
.	.	TRBV11-2	TRBJ2-7	CASSSQGGAVYEQYF	TGTGCCAGCAGCTCCCAGGGTGGGGCGGTTTACGAGCAGTACTTC
.	.	TRBV13	TRBJ2-7	CASSKDRSYEQYF	TGTGCCAGCAGCAAAGACAGAAGCTACGAGCAGTACTTC
.	.	TRBV3-1/TRBV3-2	TRBJ2-7	CASSQLTLGRVVTEQYF	TGTGCCAGCAGCCAATTAACCTTAGGCAGGGTGGTAACCGAGCAGTACTTC
once	.	TRBV25-1	TRBJ2-2	CASSEGGHTGELFF	TGTGCCAGCAGTGAAGGGGGGCACACCGGGGAGCTGTTTTTT
.	TRBD1	TRBV4-2	TRBJ2-7	CASSQTGSSYEQYF	TGTGCCAGCAGCCAGACAGGGAGCTCCTACGAGCAGTACTTC
.	TRBD1	TRBV18	TRBJ2-3	CASSRGQGRRTDTQYF	TGTGCCAGCTCCCGCGGACAGGGTAGACGCACAGATACGCAGTATTTT
.	.	TRBV28	TRBJ1-1	CASTPPRRQGPQVDTEAFF	TGTGCCAGCACTCCCCCTCGGCGGCAGGGCCCACAGGTGGACACTGAAGCTTTCTTT
.	.	TRBV6-2/TRBV6-3	TRBJ1-2	CASSDIFGYTF	TGTGCCAGCAGTGACATCTTTGGCTACACCTTC
.	.	TRBV15	TRBJ2-5	CATSRDQETQYF	TGTGCCACCAGCAGAGATCAAGAGACCCAGTACTTC
.	TRBD1	TRBV7-9	TRBJ2-2	CASSLGQGNTGELFF	TGTGCCAGCAGCTTAGGACAGGGGAACACCGGGGAGCTGTTTTTT